This T cell receptor (beta chain) was sequenced in a study of blood T cells in healthy people across ages. Overall study findings and caveats: Samples with more naive T cells showed higher observed beta diversity.

CDR1 and CDR2 (germline): SEHNR, FQNEAQ (reference sequence). Trimming took off 10 bases at V and 2 bases at J, with 21 bases between the two ends. The CDR3 consists of 15 residues. Regarding this clonotype: Its matching antigen is unknown.

Those donating, healthy Caucasian individuals from Russia, were aged roughly 6 to 95. Isolation per sample recovered at least 6 million PBMCs. The second PCR ran roughly 6 to 11 cycles with a sample-barcoded 5' primer and J-beta primers. TCRdb itself ran the 5' RACE reads through MiXCR, one entry per CDR3 protein. The data hold approximately 940,000 distinct CDR3 sequences, with approximately 49% observed a single time. The chain links TRBV7-9 to TRBJ2-7; perhaps D is TRBD1 or TRBD2 (5 bases each). Material for sequencing was blood. The sequence derives from a young man in good health. CDR3 in amino acids: CANSKRDGGTYEQYF. The CDR3 coding sequence is TGTGCCAACAGTAAACGGGACGGCGGAACCTACGAGCAGTACTTC.